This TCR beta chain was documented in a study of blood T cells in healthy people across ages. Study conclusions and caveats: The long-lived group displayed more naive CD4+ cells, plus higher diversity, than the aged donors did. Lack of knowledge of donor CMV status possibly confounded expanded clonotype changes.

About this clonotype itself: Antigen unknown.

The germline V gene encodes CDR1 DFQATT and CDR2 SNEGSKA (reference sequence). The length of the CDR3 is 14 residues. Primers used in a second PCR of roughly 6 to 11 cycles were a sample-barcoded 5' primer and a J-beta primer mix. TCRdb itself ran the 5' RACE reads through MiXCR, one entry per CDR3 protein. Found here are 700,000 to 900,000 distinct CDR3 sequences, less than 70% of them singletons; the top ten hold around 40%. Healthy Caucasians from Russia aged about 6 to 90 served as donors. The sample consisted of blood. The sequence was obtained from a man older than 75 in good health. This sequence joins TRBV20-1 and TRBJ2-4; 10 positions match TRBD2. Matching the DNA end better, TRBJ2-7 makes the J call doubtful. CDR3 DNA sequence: TGCAGTGCTAGAGTTAGCGGGAGGACCTACGAGCAGTACTTC. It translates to CSARVSGRTYEQYF.